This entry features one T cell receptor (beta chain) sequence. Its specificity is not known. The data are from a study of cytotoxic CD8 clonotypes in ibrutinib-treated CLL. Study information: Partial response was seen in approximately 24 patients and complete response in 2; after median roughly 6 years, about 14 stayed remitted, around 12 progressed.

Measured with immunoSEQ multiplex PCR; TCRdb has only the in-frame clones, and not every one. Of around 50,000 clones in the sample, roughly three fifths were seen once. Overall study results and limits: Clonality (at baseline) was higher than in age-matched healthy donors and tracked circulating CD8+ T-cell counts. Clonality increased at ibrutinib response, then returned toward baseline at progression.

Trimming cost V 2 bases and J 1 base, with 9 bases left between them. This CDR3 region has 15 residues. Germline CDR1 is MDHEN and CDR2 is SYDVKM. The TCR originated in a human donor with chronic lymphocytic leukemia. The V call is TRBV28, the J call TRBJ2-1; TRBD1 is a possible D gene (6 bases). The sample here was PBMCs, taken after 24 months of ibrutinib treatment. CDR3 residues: CASSLGGRSYNEQFF. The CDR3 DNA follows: TGTGCCAGCAGTTTAGGGGGCAGGTCCTACAATGAGCAGTTCTTC.